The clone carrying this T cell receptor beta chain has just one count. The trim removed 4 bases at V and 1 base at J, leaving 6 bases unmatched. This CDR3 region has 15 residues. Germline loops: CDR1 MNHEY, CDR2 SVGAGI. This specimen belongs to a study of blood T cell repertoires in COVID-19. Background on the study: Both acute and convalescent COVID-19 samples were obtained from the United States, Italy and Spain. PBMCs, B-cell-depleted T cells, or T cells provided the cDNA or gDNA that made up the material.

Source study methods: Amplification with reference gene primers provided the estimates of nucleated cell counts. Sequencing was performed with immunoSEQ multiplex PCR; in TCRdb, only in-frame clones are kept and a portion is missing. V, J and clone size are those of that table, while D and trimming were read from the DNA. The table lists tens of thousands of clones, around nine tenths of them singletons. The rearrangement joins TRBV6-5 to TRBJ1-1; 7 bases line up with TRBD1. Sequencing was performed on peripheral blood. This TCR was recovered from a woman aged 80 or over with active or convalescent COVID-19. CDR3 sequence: CASSSQGTENTEAFF. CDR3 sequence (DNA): TGTGCCAGCAGTTCCCAAGGGACAGAGAACACTGAAGCTTTCTTT.